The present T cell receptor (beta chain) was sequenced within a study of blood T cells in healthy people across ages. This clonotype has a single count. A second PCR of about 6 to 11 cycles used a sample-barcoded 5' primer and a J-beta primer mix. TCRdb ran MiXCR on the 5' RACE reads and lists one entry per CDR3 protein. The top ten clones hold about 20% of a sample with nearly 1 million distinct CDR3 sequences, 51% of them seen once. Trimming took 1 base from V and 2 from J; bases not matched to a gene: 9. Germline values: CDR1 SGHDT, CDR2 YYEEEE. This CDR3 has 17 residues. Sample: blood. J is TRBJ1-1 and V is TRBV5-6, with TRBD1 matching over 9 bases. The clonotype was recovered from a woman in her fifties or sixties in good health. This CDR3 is CASSLWNRGPLNTEAFF. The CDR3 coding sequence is TGTGCCAGCAGCTTGTGGAACAGGGGGCCCCTAAACACTGAAGCTTTCTTT.